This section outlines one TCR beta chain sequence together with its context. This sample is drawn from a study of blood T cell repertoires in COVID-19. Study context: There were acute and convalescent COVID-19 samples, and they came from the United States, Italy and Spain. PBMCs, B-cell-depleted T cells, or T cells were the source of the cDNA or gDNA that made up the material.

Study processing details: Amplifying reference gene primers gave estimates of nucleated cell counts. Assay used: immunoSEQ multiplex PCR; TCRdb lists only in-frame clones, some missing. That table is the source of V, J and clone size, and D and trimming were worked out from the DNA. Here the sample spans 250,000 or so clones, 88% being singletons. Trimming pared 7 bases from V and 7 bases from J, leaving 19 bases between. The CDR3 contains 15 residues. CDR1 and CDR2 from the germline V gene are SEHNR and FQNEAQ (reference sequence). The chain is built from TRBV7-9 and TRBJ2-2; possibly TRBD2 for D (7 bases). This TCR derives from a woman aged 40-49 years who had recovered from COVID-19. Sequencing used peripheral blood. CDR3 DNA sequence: TGTGCCAGCATCCTAACGGGGGGCTCAAGCGGGGAGCTGTTTTTT. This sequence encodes CASILTGGSSGELFF.